Listed below are T cell receptor beta chains from one sample, sequenced in a study of technical replicates of blood from a few donors. Profiling relied on immunoSEQ multiplex PCR, and the TCRdb table lists in-frame clones only, not all of them. The sample contains about 83,000 clones, around 96% of which appear only once. Sequenced: T cells isolated from PBMCs. Receptor source: a human donor in good health. The CDR3 runs from the conserved cysteine through the conserved F or W. A D gene is named only where the DNA matches it firmly. Where a row states a size, it is once, few, many or the class of an expanded clone; other rows omit it.

V gene: TRBV7-9; clone size: once; D gene: -; J gene: TRBJ2-3; CDR3 protein: CASSLNRDVTDTQYF; CDR3 DNA: TGTGCCAGCAGCTTAAATCGGGATGTCACAGATACGCAGTATTTT
V gene: TRBV7-8; clone size: -; D gene: -; J gene: TRBJ2-7; CDR3 protein: CASSLGTRLSSYEQYF; CDR3 DNA: TGTGCCAGCAGCTTAGGTACTAGGTTAAGCTCCTACGAGCAGTACTTC
V gene: TRBV9; clone size: -; D gene: -; J gene: TRBJ2-3; CDR3 protein: CASSLGLAPISTDTQYF; CDR3 DNA: TGTGCCAGCAGCCTAGGGCTAGCGCCAATTTCCACAGATACGCAGTATTTT
V gene: TRBV11-3; clone size: -; D gene: TRBD2; J gene: TRBJ2-1; CDR3 protein: CASSLDPLAGHNEQFF; CDR3 DNA: TGTGCCAGCAGCTTAGATCCACTAGCGGGGCACAATGAGCAGTTCTTC
V gene: TRBV5-1; clone size: -; D gene: TRBD1; J gene: TRBJ2-1; CDR3 protein: CASSPRQGDNEQFF; CDR3 DNA: TGCGCCAGCAGCCCCCGACAGGGGGACAATGAGCAGTTCTTC
V gene: TRBV30; clone size: -; D gene: -; J gene: TRBJ1-2; CDR3 protein: CAWSLDFNYGYTF; CDR3 DNA: TGTGCCTGGAGCCTCGACTTTAACTATGGCTACACCTTC
V gene: TRBV27; clone size: -; D gene: -; J gene: TRBJ2-3; CDR3 protein: CASSAPGLAGTDTQYF; CDR3 DNA: TGTGCCAGCAGTGCTCCGGGACTCGCAGGGACAGATACGCAGTATTTT
V gene: TRBV18; clone size: -; D gene: -; J gene: TRBJ1-1; CDR3 protein: CASSKQVGDTEAFF; CDR3 DNA: TGTGCCAGCTCGAAACAGGTAGGGGACACTGAAGCTTTCTTT
V gene: TRBV6-6; clone size: -; D gene: TRBD1; J gene: TRBJ1-2; CDR3 protein: CASRTGALSYGYTF; CDR3 DNA: TGTGCCAGCAGAACAGGGGCGTTGAGCTATGGCTACACCTTC
V gene: TRBV28; clone size: -; D gene: TRBD1; J gene: TRBJ2-7; CDR3 protein: CASSSGTVFSYEQYF; CDR3 DNA: TGTGCCAGCAGTTCCGGGACAGTTTTTTCCTACGAGCAGTACTTC
V gene: TRBV28; clone size: -; D gene: -; J gene: TRBJ2-7; CDR3 protein: CASSFGLADYEQYF; CDR3 DNA: TGTGCCAGCAGTTTCGGGCTAGCTGACTACGAGCAGTACTTC
V gene: TRBV7-7; clone size: once; D gene: -; J gene: TRBJ2-1; CDR3 protein: CASSRQGYNEQFF; CDR3 DNA: TGTGCCAGCAGCCGGCAGGGCTACAATGAGCAGTTCTTC
V gene: TRBV7-2; clone size: once; D gene: -; J gene: TRBJ2-1; CDR3 protein: CASSLVGAPAYNEQFF; CDR3 DNA: TGTGCCAGCAGCTTAGTAGGGGCGCCAGCCTACAATGAGCAGTTCTTC
V gene: TRBV6-5; clone size: -; D gene: TRBD1; J gene: TRBJ2-7; CDR3 protein: CASIGTGSYEQYF; CDR3 DNA: TGTGCCAGCATTGGGACAGGCTCCTACGAGCAGTACTTC
V gene: TRBV4-1; clone size: -; D gene: TRBD2; J gene: TRBJ2-7; CDR3 protein: CASSQTSFPGTSAHEQYF; CDR3 DNA: TGCGCCAGCAGCCAGACGTCTTTCCCCGGGACTAGTGCCCACGAGCAGTACTTC
V gene: TRBV9; clone size: -; D gene: TRBD2; J gene: TRBJ2-7; CDR3 protein: CASSAPRGGGDHEQYF; CDR3 DNA: TGTGCCAGCAGCGCACCACGGGGCGGGGGGGACCACGAGCAGTACTTC
V gene: TRBV12-5; clone size: -; D gene: -; J gene: TRBJ1-1; CDR3 protein: CASGFGQPDTEAFF; CDR3 DNA: TGTGCTAGTGGTTTTGGGCAGCCAGACACTGAAGCTTTCTTT
V gene: TRBV5-4; clone size: -; D gene: TRBD2; J gene: TRBJ2-3; CDR3 protein: CASSLAPSGMITDTQYF; CDR3 DNA: TGTGCCAGCAGCTTGGCGCCTAGCGGGATGATCACAGATACGCAGTATTTT
V gene: TRBV2; clone size: once; D gene: TRBD1; J gene: TRBJ1-3; CDR3 protein: CASSEQGTGPDTIYF; CDR3 DNA: TGTGCCAGCAGTGAACAGGGGACAGGGCCAGACACCATATATTTT
V gene: TRBV5-1; clone size: -; D gene: -; J gene: TRBJ2-3; CDR3 protein: CASSLAGYPTDTQYF; CDR3 DNA: TGCGCCAGCAGTCTTGCGGGGTATCCGACAGATACGCAGTATTTT